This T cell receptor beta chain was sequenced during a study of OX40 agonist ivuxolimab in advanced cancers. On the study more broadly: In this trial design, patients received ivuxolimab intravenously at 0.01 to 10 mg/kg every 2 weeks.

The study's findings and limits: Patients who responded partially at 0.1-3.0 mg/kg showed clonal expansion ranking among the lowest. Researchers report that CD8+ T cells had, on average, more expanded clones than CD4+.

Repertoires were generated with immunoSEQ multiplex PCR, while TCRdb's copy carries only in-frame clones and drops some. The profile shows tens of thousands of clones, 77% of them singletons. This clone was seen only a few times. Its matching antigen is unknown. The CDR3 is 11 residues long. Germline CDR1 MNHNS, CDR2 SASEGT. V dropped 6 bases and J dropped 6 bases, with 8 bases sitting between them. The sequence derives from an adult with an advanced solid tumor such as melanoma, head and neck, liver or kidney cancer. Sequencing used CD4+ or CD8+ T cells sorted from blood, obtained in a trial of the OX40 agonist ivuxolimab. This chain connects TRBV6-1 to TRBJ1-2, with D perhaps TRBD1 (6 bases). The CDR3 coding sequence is TGTGCCAGCAGACACAGGGATGGCTACACCTTC. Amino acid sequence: CASRHRDGYTF.